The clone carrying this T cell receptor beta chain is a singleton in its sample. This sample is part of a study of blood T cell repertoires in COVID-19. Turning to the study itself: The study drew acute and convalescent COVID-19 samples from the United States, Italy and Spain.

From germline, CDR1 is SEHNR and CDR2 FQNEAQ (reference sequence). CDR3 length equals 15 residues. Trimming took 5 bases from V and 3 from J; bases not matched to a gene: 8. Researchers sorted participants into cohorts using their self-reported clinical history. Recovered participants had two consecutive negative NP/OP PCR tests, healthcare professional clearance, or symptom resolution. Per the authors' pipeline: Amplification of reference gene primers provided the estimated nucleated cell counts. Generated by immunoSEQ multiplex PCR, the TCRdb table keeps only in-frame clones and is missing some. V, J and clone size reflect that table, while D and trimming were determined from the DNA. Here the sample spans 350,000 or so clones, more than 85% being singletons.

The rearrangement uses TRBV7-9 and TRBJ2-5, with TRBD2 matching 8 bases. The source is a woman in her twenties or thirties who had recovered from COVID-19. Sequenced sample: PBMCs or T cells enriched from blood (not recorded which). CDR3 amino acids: CASSPLPGLEETQYF. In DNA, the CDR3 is TGTGCCAGCAGCCCACTACCGGGACTAGAAGAGACCCAGTACTTC.